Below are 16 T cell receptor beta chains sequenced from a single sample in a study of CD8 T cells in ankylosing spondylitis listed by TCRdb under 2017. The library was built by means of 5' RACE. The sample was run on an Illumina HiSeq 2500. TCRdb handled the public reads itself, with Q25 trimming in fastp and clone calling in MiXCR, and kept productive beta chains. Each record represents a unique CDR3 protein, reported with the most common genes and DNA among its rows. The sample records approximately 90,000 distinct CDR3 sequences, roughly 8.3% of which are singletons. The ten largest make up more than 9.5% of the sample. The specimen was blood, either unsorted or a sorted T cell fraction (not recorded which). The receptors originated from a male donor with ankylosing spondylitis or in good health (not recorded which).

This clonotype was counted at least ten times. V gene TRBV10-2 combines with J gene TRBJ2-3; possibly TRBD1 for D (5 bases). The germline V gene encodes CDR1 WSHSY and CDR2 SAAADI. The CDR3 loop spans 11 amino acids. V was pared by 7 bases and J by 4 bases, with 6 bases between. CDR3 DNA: TGCGCCAGCACCAGGGCAGATACGCAGTATTTT. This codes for CASTRADTQYF.

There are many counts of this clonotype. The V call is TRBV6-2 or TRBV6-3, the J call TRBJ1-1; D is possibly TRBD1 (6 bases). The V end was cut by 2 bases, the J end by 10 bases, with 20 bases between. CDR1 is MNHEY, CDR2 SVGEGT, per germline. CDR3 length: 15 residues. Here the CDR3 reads CASSYRSWDTGGAFF. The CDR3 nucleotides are TGTGCCAGCAGTTACAGAAGTTGGGACACCGGGGGAGCTTTCTTT.

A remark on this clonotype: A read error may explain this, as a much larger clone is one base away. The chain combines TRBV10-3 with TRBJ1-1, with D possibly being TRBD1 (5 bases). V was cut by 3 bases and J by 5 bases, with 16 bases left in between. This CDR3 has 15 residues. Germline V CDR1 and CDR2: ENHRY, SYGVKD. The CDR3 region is CAISEGVSQGTEAFF. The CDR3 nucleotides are TGTGCCATCAGTGAAGGGGTCTCCCAAGGGACTGAAGCTTTCTTT.

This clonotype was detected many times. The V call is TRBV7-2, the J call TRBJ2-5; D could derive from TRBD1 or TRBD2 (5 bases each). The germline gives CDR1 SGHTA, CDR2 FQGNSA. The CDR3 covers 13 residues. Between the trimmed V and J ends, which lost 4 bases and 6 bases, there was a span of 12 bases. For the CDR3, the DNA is TGTGCCAGCAGCTCACGGGGCAAAAAGACCCAGTACTTC. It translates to CASSSRGKKTQYF. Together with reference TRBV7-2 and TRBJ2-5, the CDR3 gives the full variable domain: GAGVSQSPSNKVTEKGKDVELRCDPISGHTALYWYRQSLGQGLEFLIYFQGNSAPDKSGLPSDRFSAERTGGSVSTLTIQRTQQEDSAVYLCASSSRGKKTQYFGPGTRLLVL.

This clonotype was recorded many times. CDR3 bases: TGTGCCAGCACGGGACAGGGGGCCTACGAGCAGTACTTC. Translating it yields CASTGQGAYEQYF. The chain links TRBV27 to TRBJ2-7; 11 nucleotides align to TRBD1. CDR1 is MNHEY and CDR2 is SMNVEV in the germline V gene (reference sequence). This CDR3 region has 13 residues. Germline trimming cut 7 bases from V and 2 bases from J; bases unmatched to any gene: 1.

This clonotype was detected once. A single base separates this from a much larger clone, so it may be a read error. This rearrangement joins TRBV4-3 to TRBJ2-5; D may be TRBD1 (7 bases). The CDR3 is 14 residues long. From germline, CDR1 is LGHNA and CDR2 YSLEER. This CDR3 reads CVSSQQTGRETQYF. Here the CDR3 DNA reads TGCGTCAGCAGCCAGCAGACAGGGAGGGAGACCCAGTACTTC.

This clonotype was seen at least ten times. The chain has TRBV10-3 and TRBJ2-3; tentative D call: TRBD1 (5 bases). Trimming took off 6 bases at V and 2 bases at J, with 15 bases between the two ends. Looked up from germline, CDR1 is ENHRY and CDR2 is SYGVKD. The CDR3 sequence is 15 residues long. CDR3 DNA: TGTGCCATCAGGGGGCGGACGGAGCTCACAGATACGCAGTATTTT. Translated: CAIRGRTELTDTQYF.

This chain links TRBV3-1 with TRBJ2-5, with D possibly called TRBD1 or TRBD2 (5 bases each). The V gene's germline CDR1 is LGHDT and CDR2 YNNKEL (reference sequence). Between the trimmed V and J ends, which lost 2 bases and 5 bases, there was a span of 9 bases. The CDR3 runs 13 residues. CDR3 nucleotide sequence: TGTGCCAGCAGCCAACGGGGCGGTGAGACCCAGTACTTC. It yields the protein CASSQRGGETQYF.

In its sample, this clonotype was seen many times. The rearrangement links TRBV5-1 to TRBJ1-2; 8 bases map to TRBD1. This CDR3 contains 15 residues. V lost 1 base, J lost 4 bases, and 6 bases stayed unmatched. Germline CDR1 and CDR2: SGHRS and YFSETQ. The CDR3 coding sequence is TGCGCCAGCAGCTTGAGGTCAGGGGGCGGCTATGGCTACACCTTC. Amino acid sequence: CASSLRSGGGYGYTF. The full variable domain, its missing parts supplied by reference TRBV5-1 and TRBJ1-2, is KAGVTQTPRYLIKTRGQQVTLSCSPISGHRSVSWYQQTPGQGLQFLFEYFSETQRNKGNFPGRFSGRQFSNSRSEMNVSTLELGDSALYLCASSLRSGGGYGYTFGSGTRLTVV.

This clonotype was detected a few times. The CDR3 sequence: CASSQGSLQGISDNEQFF. CDR3 bases: TGCGCCAGCAGCCAAGGGTCCCTACAGGGCATCAGTGACAATGAGCAGTTCTTC. The chain carries TRBV4-1 and TRBJ2-1; D may be TRBD1 (6 bases). CDR1 and CDR2 (germline): MGHRA, YSYEKL. CDR3 length equals 18 residues. V shed 1 base and J shed 5 bases, with 21 bases lying between them.

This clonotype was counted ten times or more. CDR3 amino acids: CASSLGRSGHGYTF. CDR3 DNA: TGTGCCAGCAGCTTAGGAAGATCCGGGCATGGCTACACCTTC. This chain links TRBV11-2 with TRBJ1-2; D uncertain. V gave up 1 base and J gave up 6 bases, with 12 bases separating them. The CDR3 is 14 amino acids. Looked up from germline, CDR1 is SGHAT and CDR2 is FQNNGV.

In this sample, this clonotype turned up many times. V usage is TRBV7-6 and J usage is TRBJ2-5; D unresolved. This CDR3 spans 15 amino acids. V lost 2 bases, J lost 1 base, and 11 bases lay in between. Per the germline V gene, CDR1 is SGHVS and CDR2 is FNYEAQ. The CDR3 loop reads CASSLRGSAQETQYF. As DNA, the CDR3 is TGTGCCAGCAGCTTAAGAGGATCGGCCCAAGAGACCCAGTACTTC.

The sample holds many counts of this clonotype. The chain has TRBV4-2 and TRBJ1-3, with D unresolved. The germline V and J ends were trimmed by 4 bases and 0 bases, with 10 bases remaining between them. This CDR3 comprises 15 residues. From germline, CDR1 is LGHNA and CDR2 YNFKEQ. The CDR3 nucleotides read TGTGCCAGCAGCCCCTCGGGGTACTCTGGAAACACCATATATTTT. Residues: CASSPSGYSGNTIYF.

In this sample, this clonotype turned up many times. The CDR3 DNA follows: TGTGCCACCATGACAGACCTAAACACTGAAGCTTTCTTT. It translates to CATMTDLNTEAFF. The rearrangement uses TRBV2 and TRBJ1-1, with D maybe TRBD1 (5 bases). From germline, CDR1 is SNHLY and CDR2 FYNNEI. This CDR3 has 13 amino acids. V lost 10 bases and J 2 bases, leaving 14 bases between the germline ends.

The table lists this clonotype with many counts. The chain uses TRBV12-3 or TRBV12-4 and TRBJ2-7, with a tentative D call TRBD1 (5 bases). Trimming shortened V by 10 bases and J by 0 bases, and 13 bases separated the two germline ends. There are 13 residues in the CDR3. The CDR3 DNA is TGTGCCACCCGGACACAACTCTCCTACGAGCAGTACTTC. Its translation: CATRTQLSYEQYF.

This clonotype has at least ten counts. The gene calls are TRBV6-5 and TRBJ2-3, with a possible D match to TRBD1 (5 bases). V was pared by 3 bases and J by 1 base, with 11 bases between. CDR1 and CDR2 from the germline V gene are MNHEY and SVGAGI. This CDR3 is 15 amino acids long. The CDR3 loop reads CASSYNRLRTDTQYF. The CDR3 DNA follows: TGTGCCAGCAGTTATAACAGGTTGCGCACAGATACGCAGTATTTT.